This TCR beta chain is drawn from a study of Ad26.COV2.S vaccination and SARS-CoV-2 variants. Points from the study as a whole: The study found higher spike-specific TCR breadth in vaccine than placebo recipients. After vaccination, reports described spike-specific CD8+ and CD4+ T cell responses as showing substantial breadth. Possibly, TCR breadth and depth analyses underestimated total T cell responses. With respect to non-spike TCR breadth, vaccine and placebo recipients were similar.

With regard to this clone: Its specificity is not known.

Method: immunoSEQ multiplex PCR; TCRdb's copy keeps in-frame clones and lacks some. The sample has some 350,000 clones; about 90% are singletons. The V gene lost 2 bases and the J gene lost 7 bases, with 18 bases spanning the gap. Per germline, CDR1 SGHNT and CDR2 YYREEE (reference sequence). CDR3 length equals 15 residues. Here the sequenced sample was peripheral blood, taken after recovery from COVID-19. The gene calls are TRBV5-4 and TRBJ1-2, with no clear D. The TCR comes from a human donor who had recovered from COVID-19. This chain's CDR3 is CASSFPEGGLSGYTF. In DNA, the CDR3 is TGTGCCAGCAGCTTTCCTGAGGGAGGGTTAAGTGGCTACACCTTC.